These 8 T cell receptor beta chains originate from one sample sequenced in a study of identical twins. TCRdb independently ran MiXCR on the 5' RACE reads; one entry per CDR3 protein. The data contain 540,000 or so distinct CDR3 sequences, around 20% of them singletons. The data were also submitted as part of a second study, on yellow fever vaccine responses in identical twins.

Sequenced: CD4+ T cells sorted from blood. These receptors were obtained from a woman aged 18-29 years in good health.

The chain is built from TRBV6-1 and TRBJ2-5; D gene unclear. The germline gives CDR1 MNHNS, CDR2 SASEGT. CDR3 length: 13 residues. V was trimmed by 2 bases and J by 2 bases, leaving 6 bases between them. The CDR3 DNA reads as TGTGCCAGCAGTGAACAGATACAAGAGACCCAGTACTTC. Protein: CASSEQIQETQYF.

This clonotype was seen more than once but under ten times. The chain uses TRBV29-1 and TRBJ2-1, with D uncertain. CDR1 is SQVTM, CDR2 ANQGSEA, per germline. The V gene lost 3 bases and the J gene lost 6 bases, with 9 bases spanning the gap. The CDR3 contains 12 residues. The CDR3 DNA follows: TGCAGCGTTGATCGGGTAATCAATGAGCAGTTCTTC. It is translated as CSVDRVINEQFF.

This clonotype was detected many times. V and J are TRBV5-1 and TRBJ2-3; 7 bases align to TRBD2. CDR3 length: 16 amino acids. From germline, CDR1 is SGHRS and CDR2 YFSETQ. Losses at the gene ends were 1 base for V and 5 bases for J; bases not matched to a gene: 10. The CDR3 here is CASSLWTGAGKDTQYF. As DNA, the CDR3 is TGCGCCAGCAGCTTGTGGACGGGAGCGGGGAAAGATACGCAGTATTTT. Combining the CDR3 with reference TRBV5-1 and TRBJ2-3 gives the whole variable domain KAGVTQTPRYLIKTRGQQVTLSCSPISGHRSVSWYQQTPGQGLQFLFEYFSETQRNKGNFPGRFSGRQFSNSRSEMNVSTLELGDSALYLCASSLWTGAGKDTQYFGPGTRLTVL.

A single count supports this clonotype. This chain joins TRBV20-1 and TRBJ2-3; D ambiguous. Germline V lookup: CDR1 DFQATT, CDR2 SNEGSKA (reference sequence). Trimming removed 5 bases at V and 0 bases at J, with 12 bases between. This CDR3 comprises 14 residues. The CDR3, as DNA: TGCAGTGCTCCCGCGGCTAGTAGCACAGATACGCAGTATTTT. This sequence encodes CSAPAASSTDTQYF.

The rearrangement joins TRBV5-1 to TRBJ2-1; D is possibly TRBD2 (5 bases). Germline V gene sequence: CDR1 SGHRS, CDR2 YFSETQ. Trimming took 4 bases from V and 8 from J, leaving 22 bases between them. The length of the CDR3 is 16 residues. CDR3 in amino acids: CASSMTPVVAFDEQFF. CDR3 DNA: TGCGCCAGCAGCATGACCCCCGTGGTAGCGTTCGATGAGCAGTTCTTC.

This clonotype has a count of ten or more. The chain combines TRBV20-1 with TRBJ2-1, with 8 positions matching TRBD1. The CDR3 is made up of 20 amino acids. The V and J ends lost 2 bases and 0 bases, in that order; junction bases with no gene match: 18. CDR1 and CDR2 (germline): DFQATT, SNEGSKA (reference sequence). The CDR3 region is CSARPRQGTTLSLSYNEQFF. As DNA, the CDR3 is TGCAGTGCTAGACCAAGACAGGGGACAACCCTTAGTCTCTCCTACAATGAGCAGTTCTTC.

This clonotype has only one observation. CDR3: CASSQERFSTDTQYF. The CDR3 coding sequence is TGTGCCAGCAGCCAAGAAAGGTTTAGCACAGATACGCAGTATTTT. The V call is TRBV3-1, the J call TRBJ2-3; D not resolved. The CDR3 sequence is 15 residues long. From germline, CDR1 is LGHDT and CDR2 YNNKEL (reference sequence). Trimming stripped 0 bases from V and 0 bases from J, with 7 bases between.

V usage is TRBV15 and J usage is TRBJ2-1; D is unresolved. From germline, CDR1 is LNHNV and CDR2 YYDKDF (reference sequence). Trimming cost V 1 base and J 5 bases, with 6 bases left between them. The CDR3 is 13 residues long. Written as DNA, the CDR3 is TGTGCCACCAGCAGAGTTGGGGACAATGAGCAGTTCTTC. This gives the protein CATSRVGDNEQFF.